Each of the 31 T cell receptor beta chains below was sequenced from the same sample in a study of OX40 agonist ivuxolimab in advanced cancers. The protocol was immunoSEQ multiplex PCR, while the TCRdb copy is restricted to in-frame clones and leaves out a portion. The sample comprises about 46,000 clones, around 90% of which are singletons, and roughly 4.4% rests with the top ten. The source material was CD4+ or CD8+ T cells sorted from blood, sampled in a trial of the OX40 agonist ivuxolimab. These receptors all come from an adult with an advanced solid tumor such as melanoma, head and neck, liver or kidney cancer.

V and J are TRBV4-3 and TRBJ1-2, with 8 bases fitting TRBD1. V was pared by 0 bases and J by 3 bases, with 6 bases of the junction left unmatched. This CDR3 comprises 16 residues. Germline V gene sequence: CDR1 LGHNA, CDR2 YSLEER. The CDR3 protein is CASSQDNPGGHYGYTF. DNA for the CDR3: TGCGCCAGCAGCCAAGACAACCCAGGGGGCCACTATGGCTACACCTTC.

This clone was counted between two and nine times. The J gene is TRBJ2-1, the V gene TRBV28; 13 positions match TRBD2. The CDR3 is 17 amino acids. The germline gives CDR1 MDHEN, CDR2 SYDVKM. V shed 1 base and J 2 bases; nucleotides not matched to a gene: 2. CDR3 sequence (DNA): TGTGCCAGCAGTTTATTACTAGCGGGAGGGCCCTACAATGAGCAGTTCTTC. As protein: CASSLLLAGGPYNEQFF.

CDR3 in amino acids: CASSSPLDTPQETQYF. As DNA, the CDR3 is TGTGCCAGCAGTTCCCCCCTAGATACGCCACAAGAGACCCAGTACTTC. The genes are TRBV28 and TRBJ2-5; D gene uncertain. Between the trimmed V and J ends, which lost 4 bases and 2 bases, there was a span of 17 bases. Germline V gene lookup returns CDR1 MDHEN and CDR2 SYDVKM. This CDR3 is 16 amino acids long.

The chain uses TRBV4-1 and TRBJ2-7; the D call may be TRBD1 or TRBD2 (5 bases each). This CDR3 has 15 residues. Trimming took off 4 bases at V and 0 bases at J, with 13 bases between the two ends. Per germline, CDR1 MGHRA and CDR2 YSYEKL. CDR3 sequence reads: CASSPGTSSSYEQYF. As DNA, the CDR3 is TGCGCCAGCAGCCCAGGGACCTCGAGCTCCTACGAGCAGTACTTC.

CDR3 DNA: TGTGCCAGCAGCTTGGGGGCAGGGGGCAATTACGAGCAGTACTTC. Residues: CASSLGAGGNYEQYF. The gene calls are TRBV11-2 and TRBJ2-7; TRBD1 matches 8 bases. The trim removed 3 bases at V and 4 bases at J, leaving 8 bases unmatched. The germline V gene has CDR1 SGHAT and CDR2 FQNNGV. This CDR3 is built from 15 residues.

The chain links TRBV19 to TRBJ2-1, with D possibly being TRBD2 (6 bases). Trimming removed 2 bases at V and 0 bases at J, with 8 bases between. The CDR3 contains 15 residues. The germline CDR1 and CDR2 sequences are LNHDA and SQIVND (reference sequence). The CDR3 loop is CASSIFGSSYNEQFF. CDR3 bases: TGTGCCAGTAGTATATTCGGGAGCTCCTACAATGAGCAGTTCTTC.

This clone has more than one count but fewer than ten. The V gene is TRBV4-1, the J gene TRBJ1-2, with D tentatively TRBD1 (5 bases). V was clipped by 4 bases and J by 8 bases, with 11 bases between them. Germline lookup yields CDR1 MGHRA and CDR2 YSYEKL. CDR3 length: 12 residues. CDR3 amino acids: CASSPGTVGYTF. In nucleotides, the CDR3 is TGCGCCAGCAGCCCCGGGACCGTAGGCTACACCTTC.

The rearrangement links TRBV2 to TRBJ1-4, with 12 bases identical to TRBD1. The germline V gene has CDR1 SNHLY and CDR2 FYNNEI. The CDR3 totals 17 residues. Trimming at V came to 8 bases and at J to 0 bases, leaving 7 bases not matched to a gene. The CDR3 DNA sequence: TGTGCCAGCGGGGGACAGGGGGCGCCGGCAACTAATGAAAAACTGTTTTTT. This gives the protein CASGGQGAPATNEKLFF.

This clone was detected only once. J is TRBJ2-1 and V is TRBV6-5; D might be TRBD2 (5 bases). The V end lost 5 bases, the J end lost 10 bases, and 15 bases lay between the germline ends. This CDR3 has 13 residues. Germline CDR1 is MNHEY and CDR2 is SVGAGI. Written as DNA, the CDR3 is TGTGCCAGCAGTACACACTACGGAGGAGAGCAGTTCTTC. Protein: CASSTHYGGEQFF.

The chain uses TRBV6-5 and TRBJ1-5, with 11 bases identical to TRBD1. The germline CDR1 and CDR2 sequences are MNHEY and SVGAGI. The J segment lost 6 bases and the V segment lost 9 bases, leaving 7 bases of the junction unmatched. The CDR3 spans 14 residues. CDR3 sequence reads: CASGTGGFGQPQHF. The DNA for the CDR3 is TGTGCCAGTGGGACAGGGGGTTTCGGTCAGCCCCAGCATTTT.

This clone has just a few counts. The rearrangement uses TRBV4-1 and TRBJ1-6; the D is unclear. Trimming pared 5 bases from V and 7 bases from J, leaving 9 bases between. The length of the CDR3 is 13 residues. CDR1 is MGHRA and CDR2 is YSYEKL in the germline V gene. This CDR3 is CASSSMGNSPLHF. CDR3 bases: TGCGCCAGCAGCTCTATGGGGAATTCACCCCTCCACTTT.

The V call is TRBV12-5, the J call TRBJ2-1; TRBD2 matches 7 bases. Looked up from germline, CDR1 is LGHNT and CDR2 is FRNRAP. V lost 3 bases and J lost 4; bases outside the gene matches: 15. The CDR3 spans 18 residues. CDR3 in amino acids: CASGFSLADTRIYNEQFF. CDR3 nucleotides: TGTGCTAGTGGTTTTAGCCTAGCGGACACAAGAATATACAATGAGCAGTTCTTC.

The genes are TRBV28 and TRBJ1-1; a possible D gene is TRBD1 (5 bases). Trimming left V 6 bases short and J 4 bases short, with 12 bases between. This CDR3 is built from 13 residues. Germline CDR1 and CDR2: MDHEN and SYDVKM. CDR3 sequence: CASSWGISTEAFF. The CDR3 nucleotides read TGTGCCAGCAGCTGGGGGATTAGCACTGAAGCTTTCTTT.

This clone was seen a single time. J is TRBJ1-1 and V is TRBV6-6, with D maybe TRBD1 (6 bases). Trimming took 1 base from V and 1 from J, leaving 13 bases between them. The CDR3 sequence is 16 residues long. The V gene's germline CDR1 is MNHNY and CDR2 SVGAGI (reference sequence). CDR3 residues: CASSYFPTGANTEAFF. The CDR3 bases are TGTGCCAGCAGTTACTTCCCGACAGGAGCGAACACTGAAGCTTTCTTT.

V gene TRBV2 combines with J gene TRBJ2-5, with 7 bases aligning to TRBD2. CDR1 is SNHLY and CDR2 is FYNNEI in the germline V gene. V shed 3 bases and J 3 bases; nucleotides not matched to a gene: 1. The CDR3 length is 13 residues. The CDR3 nucleotides are TGTGCCAGCAGTGAGGGGACTAAAGAGACCCAGTACTTC. Protein: CASSEGTKETQYF.

CDR3 residues: CASSPRQGYYEQYV. The CDR3 nucleotides are TGTGCCAGCAGTCCAAGACAGGGCTACTACGAGCAGTACGTC. The V gene is TRBV7-9, the J gene TRBJ2-7, with TRBD1 matching 7 bases. Germline loops: CDR1 SEHNR, CDR2 FQNEAQ (reference sequence). The length of the CDR3 is 14 residues. Trimming at V came to 6 bases and at J to 3 bases, leaving 8 bases not matched to a gene.

CDR3 nucleotide sequence: TGTGCCAGCAGTTTAGGTCTCAGCACAGATACGCAGTATTTT. Its protein product is CASSLGLSTDTQYF. The chain employs TRBV27 and TRBJ2-3; the D is unclear. Germline V lookup: CDR1 MNHEY, CDR2 SMNVEV (reference sequence). The germline V and J ends were trimmed by 2 bases and 0 bases, with 6 bases remaining between them. CDR3 length: 14 residues.

The chain recombines TRBV6-6 with TRBJ2-7; 9 bases fit TRBD2. The CDR3 consists of 15 residues. V was pared by 5 bases and J by 5 bases, with 10 bases of the junction left unmatched. Germline CDR1 is MNHNY and CDR2 is SVGAGI (reference sequence). The CDR3 region has the DNA TGTGCCAGCAGTCAGCACACGACTAGCGGTAACGAGCAGTACTTC. It translates to CASSQHTTSGNEQYF.

The chain joins TRBV4-3 to TRBJ2-2; 9 bases are shared with TRBD2. This CDR3 is built from 17 residues. Trimming cost V 0 bases and J 6 bases; bases outside gene matches: 8. Germline V gene lookup returns CDR1 LGHNA and CDR2 YSLEER. In nucleotides, the CDR3 is TGCGCCAGCAGCCAAGATTTAAGCGGGAGGATCGCCGGGGAGCTGTTTTTT. This translates into CASSQDLSGRIAGELFF.

This clone was detected only once. V is TRBV7-6 and J is TRBJ2-7; tentative D call: TRBD1 (6 bases). Germline CDR1 SGHVS, CDR2 FNYEAQ. The ends were cut back, 4 bases at V and 3 bases at J, with 16 bases in the middle. The CDR3 contains 15 residues. This chain's CDR3 is CASSSHLTGNYEQYF. The CDR3 DNA sequence: TGTGCCAGCAGCTCCCATCTAACAGGGAACTACGAGCAGTACTTC.

The chain combines TRBV7-9 with TRBJ2-1; 11 bases map to TRBD1. The CDR3 has 12 amino acids. Germline V gene data show CDR1 as SEHNR and CDR2 as FQNEAQ (reference sequence). V was clipped by 8 bases and J by 8 bases; unmatched bases: 2. The CDR3 is CASWGQGDEQFF. The CDR3 coding sequence is TGTGCCAGCTGGGGACAGGGGGATGAGCAGTTCTTC.

Comments on this clone: Relative to the germline gene, one junction end is altered; a read error may explain this. The chain has TRBV7-7 and TRBJ1-4; the D is unclear. The CDR3 totals 13 residues. Germline lookup yields CDR1 SSHAT and CDR2 FNYEAQ (reference sequence). The CDR3 protein is CASSLRPGEKLFF. DNA for the CDR3: TGTGCTAGCAGCCTTCGACCGGGTGAAAAACTGTTTTTT.

CDR3 DNA: TGTGCCAGCAGCTTGGGATTTCGGAGGGACAATGAGCAGTTCTTC. Its protein is CASSLGFRRDNEQFF. This chain connects TRBV5-5 to TRBJ2-1; D possibly corresponds to TRBD2 (6 bases). V shed 0 bases and J shed 5 bases, with 12 bases lying between them. The CDR3 has 15 residues. The V gene's germline CDR1 is SGHKS and CDR2 YYEKEE (reference sequence). Full variable domain (outside the CDR3, taken from reference TRBV5-5 and TRBJ2-1): DAGVTQSPTHLIKTRGQQVTLRCSPISGHKSVSWYQQVLGQGPQFIFQYYEKEERGRGNFPDRFSARQFPNYSSELNVNALLLGDSALYLCASSLGFRRDNEQFFGPGTRLTVL.

The rearrangement uses TRBV5-6 and TRBJ1-1, with TRBD1 matching over 7 bases. The J segment lost 4 bases and the V segment lost 2 bases, leaving 8 bases of the junction unmatched. The CDR3 has 15 amino acids. Germline CDR1 SGHDT, CDR2 YYEEEE. The CDR3 DNA sequence: TGTGCCAGCAGCTTTCGAGGGGGCCTGGGCACTGAAGCTTTCTTT. It translates to CASSFRGGLGTEAFF.

This clone has more than one count but fewer than ten. This chain joins TRBV7-6 and TRBJ2-7, with TRBD2 matching over 7 bases. CDR1 and CDR2 from the germline V gene are SGHVS and FNYEAQ. The junction had 15 bases not matched to a gene; V was cut back by 2 bases and J by 2 bases. This CDR3 region has 18 residues. The CDR3 is CASSLKESGTFTTYEQYF. The CDR3 DNA reads as TGTGCCAGCAGCTTAAAGGAGAGCGGGACCTTCACTACCTACGAGCAGTACTTC.

This sequence joins TRBV4-3 and TRBJ2-7; 10 bases align to TRBD1. V gave up 0 bases and J gave up 7 bases; unmatched junction bases: 6. The CDR3 is 15 amino acids. Germline loops: CDR1 LGHNA, CDR2 YSLEER. The DNA for the CDR3 is TGCGCCAGCAGCCAAGATGGGACAGGGGTTCGGGAGCAGTACTTC. The encoded protein is CASSQDGTGVREQYF.

CDR3 in amino acids: CASSLASGGTGNYGYTF. The DNA of the CDR3 is TGTGCCAGCAGCTTAGCATCAGGGGGGACAGGGAACTATGGCTACACCTTC. The chain is built from TRBV7-8 and TRBJ1-2; 9 bases align to TRBD1. Trimming removed 0 bases from V and 2 bases from J; junction bases left unmatched: 7. Germline assignment: CDR1 SGHVS and CDR2 FQNEAQ. The CDR3 sequence is 17 residues long.

The rearrangement uses TRBV7-3 and TRBJ2-1, with 13 bases aligning to TRBD2. Germline V gene lookup returns CDR1 SGHTA and CDR2 FQGTGA. The V gene end was trimmed by 4 bases and the J gene end by 6 bases; junction bases not matched to a gene: 3. This CDR3 region has 15 residues. The CDR3 DNA sequence: TGTGCCAGCAGCTCGAGGACTAGCGGGAGCAATGAGCAGTTCTTC. It yields the protein CASSSRTSGSNEQFF.

This chain uses TRBV7-9 with TRBJ2-1; 10 positions agree with TRBD1. This CDR3 is 17 amino acids long. V shed 6 bases, J shed 6 bases, and the junction held 14 bases outside the gene matches. Germline V gene data show CDR1 as SEHNR and CDR2 as FQNEAQ (reference sequence). CDR3 in amino acids: CASRGREDRGRSNEQFF. DNA for the CDR3: TGTGCCAGCAGGGGACGAGAAGACAGGGGGCGAAGCAATGAGCAGTTCTTC. Full variable domain (rest looked up from reference TRBV7-9 and TRBJ2-1): DTGVSQNPRHKITKRGQNVTFRCDPISEHNRLYWYRQTLGQGPEFLTYFQNEAQLEKSRLLSDRFSAERPKGSFSTLEIQRTEQGDSAMYLCASRGREDRGRSNEQFFGPGTRLTVL.

The rearrangement uses TRBV9 and TRBJ1-4; possibly TRBD1 for D (5 bases). The CDR3 totals 14 residues. Germline CDR1 and CDR2: SGDLS and YYNGEE. Trimming took off 0 bases at V and 4 bases at J, with 7 bases between the two ends. CDR3 region: CASSVGGSNEKLFF. The CDR3 DNA follows: TGTGCCAGCAGCGTAGGGGGGAGTAATGAAAAACTGTTTTTT.

The J gene is TRBJ2-2, the V gene TRBV7-3, with a tentative D call TRBD2 (6 bases). CDR1 and CDR2 (germline): SGHTA, FQGTGA. This CDR3 contains 14 residues. V lost 10 bases, J lost 10 bases, and 22 bases lay in between. The CDR3 nucleotides are TGTGCCACCGCGCAGCGGGCCGGCCCGACGGAGCTGTTTTTT. It codes for CATAQRAGPTELFF.